The 3 T cell receptor beta chains listed next were all sequenced from one sample in a study of blood T cell repertoires in COVID-19. The data were produced by immunoSEQ multiplex PCR, yet TCRdb's version contains in-frame clones alone and is incomplete. The sample lists about 32,000 clones; about 91% were seen once. Sequencing used peripheral blood. Receptor source: a woman between 65 and 79 years old with active COVID-19.

The rearrangement uses TRBV4-3 and TRBJ1-1, with D unclear. The germline V and J ends were trimmed by 1 base and 4 bases, with 7 bases remaining between them. Germline V gene data show CDR1 as LGHNA and CDR2 as YSLEER. The CDR3 is 13 amino acids. The CDR3 is CASSQARLTEAFF. DNA of the CDR3: TGCGCCAGCAGCCAAGCGCGCCTCACTGAAGCTTTCTTT.

DNA of the CDR3: TGTGCCAGCAGCTTAGGATTTGGACTAGCGGTAAGAGAGACCCAGTACTTC. Protein sequence: CASSLGFGLAVRETQYF. The V and J genes are TRBV7-9 and TRBJ2-5, with 10 nucleotides matching TRBD2. The CDR3 is made up of 17 amino acids. The V segment lost 1 base and the J segment 4 bases; nucleotides outside the gene matches: 9. The germline V gene encodes CDR1 SEHNR and CDR2 FQNEAQ (reference sequence).

V is TRBV5-1 and J is TRBJ2-2; no firm D call. The germline CDR1 and CDR2 sequences are SGHRS and YFSETQ. V was trimmed by 6 bases and J by 5 bases, leaving 11 bases between them. This CDR3 is built from 13 residues. The CDR3 reads CASKPTATGELFF. CDR3 bases: TGCGCCAGCAAGCCCACAGCTACCGGGGAGCTGTTTTTT.